These 32 T cell receptor beta chains originate from one sample sequenced in a study of shared clonotypes between healthy human individuals. Repertoires were generated with immunoSEQ multiplex PCR, while TCRdb's copy carries only in-frame clones and drops some. The repertoire holds roughly 1 million clones, with around three quarters as singletons. The sample was memory CD4+ T cells from PBMCs. The subset here: CD45RA-negative fraction. These receptors all stem from a man aged 18 to 29 in good health. Some clones in this sample may be carry-over from other donors' samples.

This chain connects TRBV7-7 to TRBJ2-3; TRBD2 might be the D (5 bases). The CDR3 consists of 14 residues. Trimming removed 1 base at V and 4 bases at J, with 9 bases between. Germline V gene sequence: CDR1 SSHAT, CDR2 FNYEAQ (reference sequence). Here the CDR3 reads CASSLGASSDTQYF. In DNA, the CDR3 is TGTGCCAGCAGCTTAGGGGCTAGCTCAGATACGCAGTATTTT. The full variable domain, in which reference TRBV7-7 and TRBJ2-3 provide the parts outside the CDR3, is GAGVSQSPRYKVTKRGQDVTLRCDPISSHATLYWYQQALGQGPEFLTYFNYEAQPDKSGLPSDRFSAERPEGSISTLTIQRTEQRDSAMYRCASSLGASSDTQYFGPGTRLTVL.

The V gene is TRBV5-1, the J gene TRBJ1-2; TRBD1 matches at 9 bases. The CDR3 is made up of 15 amino acids. V lost 0 bases to trimming and J lost 5 bases; unmatched junction nucleotides: 5. Per germline, CDR1 SGHRS and CDR2 YFSETQ. This chain's CDR3 is CASSLEGQGSYGYTF. The CDR3, as DNA: TGCGCCAGCAGCTTGGAGGGACAGGGCAGTTATGGCTACACCTTC.

The rearrangement uses TRBV5-4 and TRBJ2-7; D may correspond to TRBD1 or TRBD2 (5 bases each). V gave up 4 bases and J gave up 4 bases, with 18 bases separating them. This CDR3 comprises 15 residues. Per the germline V gene, CDR1 is SGHNT and CDR2 is YYREEE (reference sequence). This CDR3 is CASSPGRQLQYEQYF. In DNA form, the CDR3 reads TGTGCCAGCAGCCCGGGGCGGCAGCTCCAATACGAGCAGTACTTC.

V is TRBV12-5 and J is TRBJ2-2; D gene ambiguous. This CDR3 has 15 amino acids. Germline CDR1 LGHNT, CDR2 FRNRAP. The V end was cut by 6 bases, the J end by 5 bases, with 16 bases between. Here the CDR3 reads CASGWSDSITGELFF. The CDR3 region has the DNA TGTGCTAGTGGATGGTCAGATTCTATAACCGGGGAGCTGTTTTTT. The full variable domain, rest sourced from reference TRBV12-5 and TRBJ2-2, is DARVTQTPRHKVTEMGQEVTMRCQPILGHNTVFWYRQTMMQGLELLAYFRNRAPLDDSGMPKDRFSAEMPDATLATLKIQPSEPRDSAVYFCASGWSDSITGELFFGEGSRLTVL.

This chain links TRBV28 with TRBJ2-1; D may be TRBD1 (8 bases). V was shortened by 3 bases and J by 4 bases, with 13 bases between the two germline ends. This CDR3 has 15 residues. Germline V gives CDR1 MDHEN, CDR2 SYDVKM. The CDR3 loop reads CASSLGGTGYNEQFF. The CDR3 DNA follows: TGTGCCAGCAGTTTGGGGGGGACAGGATACAATGAGCAGTTCTTC.

This clone has a single count. V and J are TRBV5-1 and TRBJ1-3; D gene uncertain. Per germline, CDR1 SGHRS and CDR2 YFSETQ. CDR3 length: 16 residues. The ends were cut back, 4 bases at V and 0 bases at J, with 14 bases in the middle. CDR3: CASSLSPSISGNTIYF. The CDR3 nucleotides are TGCGCCAGCAGCCTTAGCCCCAGTATCTCTGGAAACACCATATATTTT. Full variable domain (remainder filled in from reference TRBV5-1 and TRBJ1-3): KAGVTQTPRYLIKTRGQQVTLSCSPISGHRSVSWYQQTPGQGLQFLFEYFSETQRNKGNFPGRFSGRQFSNSRSEMNVSTLELGDSALYLCASSLSPSISGNTIYFGEGSWLTVV.

This clone was counted a single time. The chain has TRBV18 and TRBJ1-2, with 7 bases identical to TRBD1. V trimming: 4 bases; J trimming: 8 bases; junction bases outside the gene matches: 10. The CDR3 covers 14 residues. Germline V gene data show CDR1 as KGHSH and CDR2 as LQKENI. For the CDR3, the DNA is TGTGCCAGCTCACTCAGCGAGGGGGCCAGGGGCTACACCTTC. It is translated as CASSLSEGARGYTF.

This chain links TRBV15 with TRBJ2-1; 7 nucleotides line up with TRBD2. V dropped 2 bases and J dropped 6; count of bases not matched to a gene: 4. This CDR3 has 14 residues. Germline CDR1 is LNHNV and CDR2 is YYDKDF (reference sequence). Here the CDR3 DNA reads TGTGCCACCAGCAGAAGGGAGGGGTCCAATGAGCAGTTCTTC. Protein sequence: CATSRREGSNEQFF.

The chain is built from TRBV19 and TRBJ1-1; TRBD1 is a possible D gene (6 bases). This CDR3 comprises 13 residues. CDR1 is LNHDA and CDR2 is SQIVND in the germline V gene (reference sequence). V dropped 7 bases and J dropped 7 bases, with 16 bases sitting between them. The CDR3 DNA follows: TGTGCCAGTAATGACAGGCCTAATAGTGAAGCTTTCTTT. Amino acid sequence: CASNDRPNSEAFF. The whole variable domain, remainder taken from reference TRBV19 and TRBJ1-1, is DGGITQSPKYLFRKEGQNVTLSCEQNLNHDAMYWYRQDPGQGLRLIYYSQIVNDFQKGDIAEGYSVSREKKESFPLTVTSAQKNPTAFYLCASNDRPNSEAFFGQGTRLTVV.

The V call is TRBV28, the J call TRBJ2-4; maybe TRBD2 (6 bases). Trimming left V 5 bases short and J 7 bases short, with 15 bases between. Per the germline V gene, CDR1 is MDHEN and CDR2 is SYDVKM. The CDR3 contains 14 residues. CDR3 amino acids: CASSPAGLRNIQYF. The DNA for the CDR3 is TGTGCCAGCAGTCCAGCGGGTTTGAGGAACATTCAGTACTTC.

The chain combines TRBV11-2 with TRBJ2-1; tentatively, D is TRBD1 or TRBD2 (5 bases each). The germline gives CDR1 SGHAT, CDR2 FQNNGV. The CDR3 runs 14 residues. Trimming left V 10 bases short and J 0 bases short, with 13 bases between. The CDR3 sequence is CATGAFSSYNEQFF. The CDR3 DNA is TGTGCCACCGGGGCATTTAGCTCCTACAATGAGCAGTTCTTC.

This chain connects TRBV7-9 to TRBJ2-3; 11 bases map to TRBD2. CDR1 and CDR2 from the germline V gene are SEHNR and FQNEAQ (reference sequence). J gave up 2 bases and V 5 bases, and 12 bases lay outside the gene matches. The CDR3 has 18 amino acids. The CDR3: CASSPGVLAGGLTDTQYF. CDR3 coding DNA: TGTGCCAGCAGCCCAGGGGTCCTAGCGGGAGGCCTCACAGATACGCAGTATTTT.

The CDR3: CSGDVISESGELFF. The CDR3 DNA reads as TGCAGCGGGGATGTCATAAGCGAGTCCGGGGAGCTGTTTTTT. This chain joins TRBV29-1 and TRBJ2-2; no clear D gene. This CDR3 comprises 14 residues. The ends were cut back, 7 bases at V and 6 bases at J, with 18 bases in the middle. Looked up from germline, CDR1 is SQVTM and CDR2 is ANQGSEA.

The CDR3, as DNA: TGTGCCAGCAGCATACGACCGGGACAGGGCTCCTACGAGCAGTACTTC. It yields the protein CASSIRPGQGSYEQYF. The V gene is TRBV27, the J gene TRBJ2-7; 9 positions match TRBD1. CDR3 length: 16 residues. Germline CDR1 MNHEY, CDR2 SMNVEV (reference sequence). V shed 6 bases and J 0 bases; nucleotides not matched to a gene: 9.

This clone was counted a single time. V and J are TRBV5-4 and TRBJ1-1; D unresolved. The germline V and J ends were trimmed by 5 bases and 0 bases, with 14 bases remaining between them. The germline V gene has CDR1 SGHNT and CDR2 YYREEE (reference sequence). This CDR3 has 15 amino acids. The CDR3 loop is CASSSFNQLNTEAFF. The CDR3 nucleotides read TGTGCCAGCAGTTCATTCAACCAGTTGAACACTGAAGCTTTCTTT.

The chain is built from TRBV5-4 and TRBJ2-5, with TRBD2 identical over 9 bases. The CDR3 is 15 amino acids. J was trimmed by 4 bases and V by 2 bases; bases with no gene match: 6. Germline CDR1 is SGHNT and CDR2 is YYREEE (reference sequence). The CDR3 DNA follows: TGTGCCAGCAGCTTTCGGCTAGCGGGACGAGAGACCCAGTACTTC. Translation: CASSFRLAGRETQYF.

The gene calls are TRBV12-5 and TRBJ2-1; 14 bases match TRBD2. There are 21 residues in the CDR3. The germline V gene encodes CDR1 LGHNT and CDR2 FRNRAP. With V trimmed by 1 base and J by 8 bases, 19 bases remained unmatched. CDR3 nucleotide sequence: TGTGCTAGTGGTTTGGGATCGACAGCCACTGGGACTAGCGGGAGAGCCTATGAGCAGTTCTTC. Its translation: CASGLGSTATGTSGRAYEQFF.

On this clone: One junction end does not reproduce the germline sequence, and a read error may be involved. The chain has TRBV6-5 and TRBJ1-2; 7 nucleotides match TRBD1. Germline CDR1 reads MNHEY; CDR2 reads SVGAGI. This CDR3 spans 14 amino acids. The CDR3 nucleotides read TGTGCCGGCAGATATCAGGGGGAGAACTATGGCTACACCTTC. This codes for CAGRYQGENYGYTF.

This clone was seen only once. The CDR3 spells CASSRRGQGWDEQYF. The CDR3 nucleotides read TGTGCCAGCAGCCGGAGGGGGCAGGGATGGGACGAGCAGTACTTC. The rearrangement links TRBV5-8 to TRBJ2-7, with D perhaps matching TRBD1 (7 bases). Trimming shortened V by 4 bases and J by 5 bases, and 19 bases separated the two germline ends. This CDR3 region has 15 residues. Germline V gives CDR1 SGHTS, CDR2 YDEGEE.

The chain joins TRBV5-1 to TRBJ2-7; D might be TRBD2 (7 bases). The CDR3 consists of 15 residues. Germline V CDR1 and CDR2: SGHRS, YFSETQ. Trimming took off 0 bases at V and 11 bases at J, with 21 bases between the two ends. Here the CDR3 reads CASSLAGLETGSKYF. Written as DNA, the CDR3 is TGCGCCAGCAGCTTGGCCGGACTAGAGACAGGAAGCAAGTACTTC.

Only one count was recorded for this clone. V gene TRBV30 combines with J gene TRBJ2-2; possibly TRBD1 or TRBD2 for D (5 bases each). CDR3 size: 14 residues. Germline V gene data show CDR1 as GTSNPN and CDR2 as SVGIG (reference sequence). V dropped 3 bases and J dropped 5 bases, with 13 bases sitting between them. The CDR3 loop reads CAWSGAMKTGELFF. Here the CDR3 DNA reads TGTGCCTGGAGCGGGGCCATGAAGACCGGGGAGCTGTTTTTT.

This chain links TRBV28 with TRBJ2-3; the D gene is possibly TRBD2 (5 bases). The V and J ends lost 7 bases and 0 bases respectively, with 11 bases between them. The germline CDR1 and CDR2 sequences are MDHEN and SYDVKM. This CDR3 is 14 amino acids long. CDR3: CASMGLASTDTQYF. The CDR3, as DNA: TGTGCCAGCATGGGGTTAGCGAGCACAGATACGCAGTATTTT.

Concerning this clone itself: Germline is not matched at one junction end, which may reflect a read error. In nucleotides, the CDR3 is TGTGCCTGGAGTCCGGGAGGGACCTGGTCGATCTTC. Translating gives CAWSPGGTWSIF. The rearrangement uses TRBV30 and TRBJ2-1, with 8 bases fitting TRBD2. This CDR3 spans 12 amino acids. Germline CDR1 is GTSNPN and CDR2 is SVGIG (reference sequence).

The chain is built from TRBV11-2 and TRBJ2-7; D is uncertain. The germline V gene encodes CDR1 SGHAT and CDR2 FQNNGV. V lost 4 bases and J 6 bases, leaving 10 bases between the germline ends. This CDR3 contains 12 residues. DNA for the CDR3: TGTGCCAGCAGCTCGTATCAGGTCGAGCAGTACTTC. This encodes CASSSYQVEQYF.

V usage is TRBV5-1 and J usage is TRBJ2-1; 9 nucleotides line up with TRBD2. J was trimmed by 5 bases and V by 5 bases; bases with no gene match: 5. The CDR3 totals 14 residues. Germline CDR1 reads SGHRS; CDR2 reads YFSETQ. The CDR3 loop reads CASRRLAENNEQFF. The CDR3 DNA follows: TGCGCCAGCAGAAGACTAGCGGAGAACAATGAGCAGTTCTTC.

This clone was detected only once. This rearrangement joins TRBV11-2 to TRBJ2-2; D perhaps matches TRBD1 (6 bases). Trimming stripped 3 bases from V and 2 bases from J, with 10 bases between. CDR1 is SGHAT, CDR2 FQNNGV, per germline. The CDR3 runs to 15 residues. The CDR3 DNA is TGTGCCAGCAGCTTCGGGACACCAAACACCGGGGAGCTGTTTTTT. Protein: CASSFGTPNTGELFF. Using reference TRBV11-2 and TRBJ2-2 for the parts outside the CDR3, the full variable domain is EAGVAQSPRYKIIEKRQSVAFWCNPISGHATLYWYQQILGQGPKLLIQFQNNGVVDDSQLPKDRFSAERLKGVDSTLKIQPAKLEDSAVYLCASSFGTPNTGELFFGEGSRLTVL.

The sample holds a few counts of this clone. V gene TRBV6-5 combines with J gene TRBJ2-3; no reliable D call. Looked up from germline, CDR1 is MNHEY and CDR2 is SVGAGI. The CDR3 consists of 16 residues. V gave up 0 bases and J gave up 5 bases, with 15 bases separating them. The CDR3 is CASSYSGALERDTQYF. The CDR3 bases are TGTGCCAGCAGTTACTCAGGCGCCCTAGAGCGAGATACGCAGTATTTT.

This clone appeared once. The chain combines TRBV6-5 with TRBJ2-1, with D maybe TRBD2 (6 bases). Germline V gives CDR1 MNHEY, CDR2 SVGAGI. The CDR3 runs to 15 residues. V was pared by 6 bases and J by 4 bases, with 16 bases between. The DNA for the CDR3 is TGTGCCAGCAGATCGGGACTCCTCGGGTACAATGAGCAGTTCTTC. This sequence encodes CASRSGLLGYNEQFF.

This clone appeared a few times. Other DNA sequences from this sample encode an identical CDR3 as well. The V and J genes are TRBV2 and TRBJ2-2; D call uncertain. CDR3 length: 13 residues. Germline assignment: CDR1 SNHLY and CDR2 FYNNEI. Trimming removed 2 bases at V and 5 bases at J, with 6 bases between. The CDR3 coding sequence is TGTGCCAGCAGTGAAACCCCGACCGGGGAGCTGTTTTTT. Protein sequence: CASSETPTGELFF.

The chain carries TRBV5-1 and TRBJ2-7, with D maybe TRBD2 (5 bases). The CDR3 is 14 amino acids. Germline-derived CDR1 and CDR2 are SGHRS and YFSETQ. Trimming shortened V by 6 bases and J by 5 bases, and 18 bases separated the two germline ends. The CDR3 bases are TGCGCCAGCACCTCTGGGGAGAGCCAGGACGAGCAGTACTTC. This translates into CASTSGESQDEQYF.

In the case of this clone: This sequence is one base from a far larger clone and is likely a read error. CDR3 amino acids: CAVALRMAYEQYF. DNA for the CDR3: TGTGCCGTGGCTTTGAGGATGGCCTACGAGCAGTACTTC. The chain uses TRBV2 and TRBJ2-7, with D unresolved. Trimming removed 11 bases at V and 2 bases at J, with 16 bases between. CDR1 is SNHLY, CDR2 FYNNEI, per germline. There are 13 residues in the CDR3.

V is TRBV27 and J is TRBJ1-2, with TRBD1 matching over 9 bases. V shed 6 bases and J 8 bases; nucleotides not matched to a gene: 7. This CDR3 is 13 amino acids long. Per germline, CDR1 MNHEY and CDR2 SMNVEV (reference sequence). The CDR3 spells CASRDRGSGGYTF. The CDR3 DNA is TGTGCCAGCAGGGACAGGGGCTCGGGAGGCTACACCTTC.